This note documents a single T cell receptor beta chain sequence. Its antigen is currently unknown. These data originate in a study of T-cell memory formation after mild COVID-19. General study points: CM and EM subsets held most contracting CD4+ clones; EMRA held CD8+ ones. Certain responding clones were present in pre-infection memory, suggesting participation of cross-reactive memory.

The CDR3 extends over 15 amino acids. V was clipped by 5 bases and J by 4 bases, with 17 bases between them. TCRdb recomputed calls from the 5' RACE reads with MiXCR, one row per CDR3 protein. This table holds roughly 350,000 distinct CDR3 sequences, around 21% found once. The chain has TRBV12-3 or TRBV12-4 and TRBJ1-2, with D possibly matching TRBD1 (5 bases). The clonotype originates from an adult woman who had mild COVID-19 (a few samples of this study predate the infection). Cell type and time point are not known. Sequenced material: PBMCs or a T cell subset sorted from them (not recorded which). CDR3 loop: CASSTRDPRTYGYTF. The DNA of the CDR3 is TGTGCCAGCAGTACCCGGGACCCCAGGACCTATGGCTACACCTTC.